Presented here are 25 T cell receptor beta chains from one specimen sequenced in a study of T cell repertoires in cytomegalovirus infection. TCRdb re-analysed the reads in MiXCR, keeping a single row per CDR3 protein. In the table there are 740,000 or so distinct CDR3 sequences, 35% of which are singletons. The sample comprised PBMCs. These receptors were taken from a human donor in good health (CMV status not recorded). Some clones in this sample may be carry-over from other donors' samples.

The chain links TRBV5-1 to TRBJ2-1, with TRBD2 matching over 15 bases. The junction had 3 bases not matched to a gene; V was cut back by 4 bases and J by 4 bases. Germline V lookup: CDR1 SGHRS, CDR2 YFSETQ. The CDR3 totals 16 residues. CDR3 residues: CASSRTSGGAYNEQFF. The CDR3 nucleotides are TGCGCCAGCAGCAGGACTAGCGGGGGGGCATACAATGAGCAGTTCTTC.

The chain combines TRBV27 with TRBJ1-1, with 9 nucleotides matching TRBD1. J lost 0 bases, V lost 6 bases, and 5 bases had no gene match. CDR1 and CDR2 (germline): MNHEY, SMNVEV (reference sequence). CDR3 size: 15 residues. CDR3 loop: CASSGRDRVNTEAFF. The CDR3, as DNA: TGTGCCAGCAGCGGGCGGGACAGGGTGAACACTGAAGCTTTCTTT.

The chain joins TRBV19 to TRBJ2-5, with 7 bases fitting TRBD1. The CDR3 sequence is 16 residues long. Germline trimming cut 4 bases from V and 5 bases from J; bases unmatched to any gene: 13. The germline CDR1 and CDR2 sequences are LNHDA and SQIVND (reference sequence). The CDR3 bases are TGTGCCAGTAGTAAAGACAGGGAAGGTGACGGGGAGACCCAGTACTTC. Translation: CASSKDREGDGETQYF. The full variable domain, rest sourced from reference TRBV19 and TRBJ2-5, is DGGITQSPKYLFRKEGQNVTLSCEQNLNHDAMYWYRQDPGQGLRLIYYSQIVNDFQKGDIAEGYSVSREKKESFPLTVTSAQKNPTAFYLCASSKDREGDGETQYFGPGTRLLVL.

The CDR3 DNA reads as TGTGCCAGCAGCTTAGGAGGGGGACTAGTCACAGATACGCAGTATTTT. Its translation: CASSLGGGLVTDTQYF. This rearrangement joins TRBV7-2 to TRBJ2-3; 8 bases are shared with TRBD2. J gave up 2 bases and V 1 base, and 5 bases lay outside the gene matches. CDR1 is SGHTA and CDR2 is FQGNSA in the germline V gene. The CDR3 contains 16 residues.

The CDR3 DNA sequence: TGCAGTGCTAGTTCCCTTGGTGGGGCCAACGTCCTGACTTTC. Its translation is CSASSLGGANVLTF. This chain uses TRBV20-1 with TRBJ2-6; no clear D gene. Trimming removed 3 bases from V and 3 bases from J, with 9 bases in between. The CDR3 has 14 residues. Germline lookup yields CDR1 DFQATT and CDR2 SNEGSKA (reference sequence).

This clonotype was picked up one time. The V gene is TRBV24-1, the J gene TRBJ2-7; 8 nucleotides agree with TRBD2. V shed 7 bases, J shed 3 bases, and the junction held 7 bases outside the gene matches. Germline CDR1 is KGHDR and CDR2 is SFDVKD. CDR3 length equals 14 residues. This chain's CDR3 is CATSERGNIYEQYF. The CDR3 coding sequence is TGTGCCACCAGCGAGCGGGGGAATATCTACGAGCAGTACTTC.

The chain combines TRBV28 with TRBJ2-1; D is possibly TRBD1 (5 bases). Germline CDR1 is MDHEN and CDR2 is SYDVKM. This CDR3 is 14 amino acids long. Trimming took 7 bases from V and 2 from J, leaving 12 bases between them. The CDR3: CASTSTDTYNEQFF. The CDR3 DNA reads TGTGCCAGCACCTCCACGGACACCTACAATGAGCAGTTCTTC.

V usage is TRBV29-1 and J usage is TRBJ1-4; 7 nucleotides line up with TRBD1. J was trimmed by 5 bases and V by 4 bases; bases with no gene match: 10. The CDR3 contains 15 residues. Germline V gives CDR1 SQVTM, CDR2 ANQGSEA. For the CDR3, the DNA is TGCAGCGTTGTAGGGGCAGGGGGACGGAATGAAAAACTGTTTTTT. Amino acids: CSVVGAGGRNEKLFF.

This clonotype was recorded a few times. The chain employs TRBV15 and TRBJ2-1; 9 bases are a match to TRBD1. The junction had 8 bases not matched to a gene; V was cut back by 5 bases and J by 9 bases. Germline lookup yields CDR1 LNHNV and CDR2 YYDKDF (reference sequence). This CDR3 is 14 amino acids long. The CDR3: CATSDYRGPGEQFF. The CDR3 region has the DNA TGTGCCACCAGCGACTACAGGGGGCCGGGTGAGCAGTTCTTC.

This clonotype was seen more than once but under ten times. The chain combines TRBV10-3 with TRBJ2-3; 10 positions agree with TRBD1. The CDR3 runs 15 residues. Germline CDR1 ENHRY, CDR2 SYGVKD. The trim removed 7 bases at V and 3 bases at J, leaving 7 bases unmatched. CDR3 amino acids: CAITGTGVKTDTQYF. The CDR3 DNA reads TGTGCCATCACCGGGACAGGGGTTAAGACAGATACGCAGTATTTT.

The chain uses TRBV28 and TRBJ1-5, with a weak D call TRBD1 (5 bases). The germline V gene has CDR1 MDHEN and CDR2 SYDVKM. V lost 3 bases, J lost 6 bases, and 12 bases lay in between. The CDR3 covers 14 residues. The CDR3 is CASSLGRVSQPQHF. The CDR3 nucleotides are TGTGCCAGCAGTTTGGGCAGGGTCAGTCAGCCCCAGCATTTT.

This chain connects TRBV7-8 to TRBJ2-3, with TRBD2 identical over 9 bases. V was clipped by 1 base and J by 1 base; unmatched bases: 6. Germline V gene data show CDR1 as SGHVS and CDR2 as FQNEAQ. CDR3 length: 17 residues. Written as DNA, the CDR3 is TGTGCCAGCAGCTTAGGACGTGGCGGGGGGGGCACAGATACGCAGTATTTT. Protein product: CASSLGRGGGGTDTQYF. The variable domain in full, completed from reference TRBV7-8 and TRBJ2-3, reads GAGVSQSPRYKVAKRGQDVALRCDPISGHVSLFWYQQALGQGPEFLTYFQNEAQLDKSGLPSDRFFAERPEGSVSTLKIQRTQQEDSAVYLCASSLGRGGGGTDTQYFGPGTRLTVL.

This clonotype showed up many times. The gene calls are TRBV10-3 and TRBJ2-7; D uncertain. CDR3 size: 12 residues. Per germline, CDR1 ENHRY and CDR2 SYGVKD. The V gene lost 11 bases and the J gene lost 3 bases, with 14 bases spanning the gap. The CDR3 spells CAVGPHLYEQYF. In DNA, the CDR3 is TGTGCCGTCGGACCTCACCTCTACGAGCAGTACTTC.

This chain links TRBV5-5 with TRBJ2-2; the match to TRBD2 covers 8 bases. The CDR3 covers 18 residues. Per the germline V gene, CDR1 is SGHKS and CDR2 is YYEKEE (reference sequence). The V segment lost 0 bases and the J segment 2 bases; nucleotides outside the gene matches: 9. The CDR3 loop is CASSLVGLAGPNTGELFF. The CDR3 nucleotides are TGTGCCAGCAGCTTGGTAGGGCTAGCGGGCCCAAACACCGGGGAGCTGTTTTTT. Full variable domain (outside the CDR3, taken from reference TRBV5-5 and TRBJ2-2): DAGVTQSPTHLIKTRGQQVTLRCSPISGHKSVSWYQQVLGQGPQFIFQYYEKEERGRGNFPDRFSARQFPNYSSELNVNALLLGDSALYLCASSLVGLAGPNTGELFFGEGSRLTVL.

This CDR3 is CSASGGFSNQPQHF. CDR3 in DNA: TGCAGCGCCTCAGGGGGCTTTAGCAATCAGCCCCAGCATTTT. The chain uses TRBV29-1 and TRBJ1-5, with 8 nucleotides matching TRBD1. Germline lookup yields CDR1 SQVTM and CDR2 ANQGSEA. J lost 0 bases, V lost 7 bases, and 5 bases had no gene match. This CDR3 has 14 residues.

The rearrangement uses TRBV12-3 or TRBV12-4 and TRBJ2-5; possible D gene TRBD1, 6 bases. The CDR3 sequence is 15 residues long. The germline V and J ends were trimmed by 6 bases and 7 bases, with 21 bases remaining between them. The chain's CDR3 is CASRPTSNVRGTQYF. The CDR3 bases are TGTGCCAGCAGACCGACTTCTAACGTCAGGGGGACCCAGTACTTC.

Only a few counts were recorded for this clonotype. The chain joins TRBV5-1 to TRBJ2-2, with a tentative D call TRBD2 (6 bases). Looked up from germline, CDR1 is SGHRS and CDR2 is YFSETQ. V gave up 3 bases and J gave up 7 bases, with 16 bases separating them. The CDR3 is 15 amino acids. CDR3 nucleotide sequence: TGCGCCAGCAGCTCGGGGGTAGAACACCGCGGGGAGCTGTTTTTT. Its protein is CASSSGVEHRGELFF.

This clonotype appeared a few times. The rearrangement links TRBV5-4 to TRBJ2-7; D may be TRBD1 (6 bases). Germline lookup yields CDR1 SGHNT and CDR2 YYREEE (reference sequence). The CDR3 sequence is 13 residues long. V lost 5 bases, J lost 2 bases, and 11 bases lay in between. The CDR3 DNA follows: TGTGCCAGCAGACATTCAGGGGCCTACGAGCAGTACTTC. This gives the protein CASRHSGAYEQYF.

This clonotype was counted at least ten times. V is TRBV7-2 and J is TRBJ2-1, with 16 bases identical to TRBD2. CDR1 and CDR2 (germline): SGHTA, FQGNSA. The CDR3 contains 17 residues. The trim removed 5 bases at V and 8 bases at J, leaving 9 bases unmatched. CDR3 DNA: TGTGCCAGCAGCCCCGGGACTAGCGGGAGGGCCGGGGATGAGCAGTTCTTC. This codes for CASSPGTSGRAGDEQFF.

The chain is built from TRBV7-2 and TRBJ1-2; TRBD1 matches 8 bases. CDR3 length equals 15 residues. Per germline, CDR1 SGHTA and CDR2 FQGNSA. V was pared by 5 bases and J by 6 bases, with 11 bases of the junction left unmatched. The CDR3: CASSLQSQGAHGYTF. CDR3 coding DNA: TGTGCCAGCAGCCTTCAATCCCAGGGGGCGCATGGCTACACCTTC.

This clonotype was seen many times. The chain joins TRBV7-3 to TRBJ2-5; 12 nucleotides agree with TRBD1. The CDR3 extends over 15 amino acids. V gave up 5 bases and J gave up 4 bases; unmatched junction bases: 5. The V gene's germline CDR1 is SGHTA and CDR2 FQGTGA. The CDR3 DNA reads TGTGCCAGCAGCACGGGACAGGGGGCGGGAGAGACCCAGTACTTC. Amino acid sequence: CASSTGQGAGETQYF.

The chain employs TRBV20-1 and TRBJ1-2; D is ambiguous. Germline V gives CDR1 DFQATT, CDR2 SNEGSKA (reference sequence). The ends were cut back, 1 base at V and 5 bases at J, with 11 bases in the middle. There are 13 residues in the CDR3. The CDR3 sequence: CSARALKRYGYTF. CDR3 in DNA: TGCAGTGCTAGAGCCCTAAAGCGATATGGCTACACCTTC.

This chain links TRBV7-2 with TRBJ2-5, with D perhaps TRBD1 or TRBD2 (6 bases each). CDR1 is SGHTA and CDR2 is FQGNSA in the germline V gene. There are 17 residues in the CDR3. Trimming pared 5 bases from V and 2 bases from J, leaving 21 bases between. CDR3 sequence: CASSRRGTPAGQETQYF. CDR3 bases: TGTGCCAGCAGCCGGCGCGGGACACCCGCGGGGCAAGAGACCCAGTACTTC.

This clonotype was seen only a few times. The V gene is TRBV12-3 or TRBV12-4, the J gene TRBJ2-7; 7 nucleotides line up with TRBD1. The CDR3 totals 13 residues. The V and J ends lost 6 bases and 0 bases, in that order; junction bases with no gene match: 2. CDR3 region: CASRTGVSYEQYF. The CDR3 region has the DNA TGTGCCAGCAGAACAGGGGTCTCCTACGAGCAGTACTTC.

The chain has TRBV7-8 and TRBJ1-5, with D unclear. V was pared by 5 bases and J by 2 bases, with 10 bases between. Germline values: CDR1 SGHVS, CDR2 FQNEAQ. This CDR3 comprises 14 residues. The CDR3 DNA reads TGTGCCAGCAGCCCTCTCGGCCGCAATCAGCCCCAGCATTTT. It codes for CASSPLGRNQPQHF.